This record looks at one T cell receptor (beta chain) sequence and its context. Its recognized antigen is unknown. Nothing much larger sits one base from this clone, and base qualities are not available. The record originates from a study of a mutant IDH1 vaccine in newly diagnosed glioma (dated by TCRdb to about 2021). Context from the whole study: Of the 30 or so patients who were treated, about 62% were male and about 40% were female, and the mean age was around 41 years. Prior to enrollment, patients had been given standard therapy consisting of radiotherapy alone, temozolomide alone, or radiochemotherapy with temozolomide, with the combination given to most patients. Peripheral blood was drawn at six visits: V03 (baseline), V05, V07, V10, V12 and V13. For exploratory analyses, approximately 25 treated patients had longitudinal TCRB deep sequencing done wherever samples were available.

The library was produced with the immunoSEQ multiplex PCR assay. Rearranged TCR beta chain sequences were amplified with the hsTCRB Kit following the manufacturer's protocol. Sequencing of TCRB libraries was carried out on an Illumina MiSeq. The authors' analysis ran thus. The proprietary platform of the kit vendor was used for demultiplexing, trimming and gene mapping. TCRdb mirrors the immuneACCESS table, restricted to in-frame sequences. Some clones are absent from its copies; in checked studies, under half trace to an unresolved V gene, and the reason for the others is unknown. V, J and clone size derive from that table, while D and trimming were established from the DNA sequence. This sample has about 92,000 clones in its table, and 80% of those were observed once. The ten largest clones represent roughly 6.9% of the sample. Paper-wide results and their limitations: Vaccine-induced immune responses across multiple MHC alleles were detected in around 92% of patients. No apparent relationship was observed between pseudoprogression and alterations in the top peripheral T cell clonotypes detected by TCRB sequencing. Selection of PBMC samples for TCRB deep sequencing was based on availability. The authors noted that analyses of patient blood samples could not be reproduced because of sample limitations.

V has 0 bases trimmed and J has 4 bases trimmed; junction bases matching no gene number 6. The CDR3 covers 16 residues, taking in both the cysteine and the phenylalanine. The sequence is cut down to CDR3 DNA, 48 bases in frame from base 1. CDR1 MNHNY and CDR2 SVGAGI are derived from the germline V gene (reference sequence). The time point label on this specimen signifies: baseline, week 1 (first vaccination visit). Read against the paper, the sample's treatment or condition label means: pre-vaccination baseline after standard-of-care therapy. Donors had newly diagnosed WHO grade 3 or 4 IDH1-mutant astrocytomas with loss of nuclear ATRX. The samples were drawn from NOA16, a multicentre, single-arm, open-label phase I trial in Germany that tested a mutant IDH1 peptide vaccine in humans for the first time. For immunogenicity testing, the blood drawn at visit V03 was used as the baseline sample. Genomic DNA for TCRB sequencing was extracted from EDTA blood using the DNeasy Blood and Tissue Kit.

This receptor was obtained from a man aged 35-49 years with glioma. The input for sequencing was PBMCs, taken from a glioma patient treated with radiotherapy, temozolomide or both. The rearrangement joined TRBV6-6 to TRBJ1-2, with TRBD1 identical over 9 junction bases. The CDR3 sequence is CASSYSETGGGYGYTF. The DNA sequence follows: TGTGCCAGCAGTTACTCGGAGACAGGGGGAGGCTATGGCTACACCTTC.